These 8 T cell receptor beta chains were all obtained from the same sample, sequenced in a study of cytotoxic CD8 clonotypes in ibrutinib-treated CLL. Assay: immunoSEQ multiplex PCR; the TCRdb copy retains only in-frame clones and omits some. The sample lists about 160,000 clones; 81% were seen once. The starting material was PBMCs, obtained after 12 months of ibrutinib treatment. These receptors originate from a human donor with chronic lymphocytic leukemia.

The rearrangement links TRBV18 to TRBJ2-1, with D perhaps given as TRBD1 or TRBD2 (5 bases each). The CDR3 contains 14 residues. The germline V gene encodes CDR1 KGHSH and CDR2 LQKENI. The V end lost 6 bases, the J end lost 7 bases, and 16 bases lay between the germline ends. The CDR3 nucleotides read TGTGCCAGCTCTGAGGGAACCGCAGGGAATGAGCAGTTCTTC. This encodes CASSEGTAGNEQFF.

The chain couples TRBV2 to TRBJ2-2; 7 nucleotides line up with TRBD1. Germline assignment: CDR1 SNHLY and CDR2 FYNNEI. The CDR3 contains 15 residues. Trimming at V came to 4 bases and at J to 2 bases, leaving 4 bases not matched to a gene. CDR3 sequence (DNA): TGTGCCAGCAGTGTTAGAGGGGGCAACACCGGGGAGCTGTTTTTT. It codes for CASSVRGGNTGELFF. The full variable domain, in which reference TRBV2 and TRBJ2-2 provide the parts outside the CDR3, is EPEVTQTPSHQVTQMGQEVILRCVPISNHLYFYWYRQILGQKVEFLVSFYNNEISEKSEIFDDQFSVERPDGSNFTLKIRSTKLEDSAMYFCASSVRGGNTGELFFGEGSRLTVL.

The V call is TRBV6-6, the J call TRBJ2-2; 9 bases are a match to TRBD1. Germline lookup yields CDR1 MNHNY and CDR2 SVGAGI (reference sequence). V shed 6 bases, J shed 3 bases, and the junction held 5 bases outside the gene matches. This CDR3 is built from 15 residues. The CDR3 region is CASRPRTGDTGELFF. In DNA, the CDR3 is TGTGCCAGCAGACCCAGGACAGGGGACACCGGGGAGCTGTTTTTT.

The rearrangement joins TRBV5-1 to TRBJ2-7; 10 bases align to TRBD1. The V segment lost 0 bases and the J segment 1 base; nucleotides outside the gene matches: 10. The CDR3 is 18 residues long. From germline, CDR1 is SGHRS and CDR2 YFSETQ. The CDR3 loop is CASSLGGQGYGRSYEQYF. As DNA, the CDR3 is TGCGCCAGCAGCTTGGGGGGACAGGGGTATGGAAGGTCCTACGAGCAGTACTTC.

This clone was detected once. This chain uses TRBV28 with TRBJ2-6; weak D call: TRBD1 (5 bases). V was trimmed by 1 base and J by 2 bases, leaving 18 bases between them. This CDR3 has 19 amino acids. Germline V lookup: CDR1 MDHEN, CDR2 SYDVKM. CDR3 loop: CASSLYRSRPGTGANVLTF. CDR3 sequence (DNA): TGTGCCAGCAGTTTATACCGCTCAAGGCCAGGGACTGGGGCCAACGTCCTGACTTTC.

The chain is built from TRBV6-5 and TRBJ2-1; TRBD2 matches at 10 bases. With V trimmed by 2 bases and J by 7 bases, 5 bases remained unmatched. Per the germline V gene, CDR1 is MNHEY and CDR2 is SVGAGI. CDR3 length: 15 amino acids. The DNA of the CDR3 is TGTGCCAGCAGTTACACCCAGACTAGCGGGAATGAGCAGTTCTTC. It yields the protein CASSYTQTSGNEQFF.

The rearrangement joins TRBV5-1 to TRBJ1-1; D may be TRBD1 (5 bases). The length of the CDR3 is 16 residues. The germline CDR1 and CDR2 sequences are SGHRS and YFSETQ. V was clipped by 4 bases and J by 0 bases, with 16 bases between them. CDR3 DNA sequence: TGCGCCAGCAGCCCCGGTGAAACGACAGTGAACACTGAAGCTTTCTTT. It encodes CASSPGETTVNTEAFF.

The chain carries TRBV27 and TRBJ2-7; possibly TRBD1 for D (5 bases). Germline CDR1 reads MNHEY; CDR2 reads SMNVEV (reference sequence). V was clipped by 8 bases and J by 0 bases, with 20 bases between them. CDR3 size: 16 residues. CDR3 sequence reads: CASGEAEDTHSYEQYF. For the CDR3, the DNA is TGTGCCAGCGGGGAAGCAGAGGACACCCACTCCTACGAGCAGTACTTC.